What follows is one TCR beta chain and its context. The antigen is unknown. This sample was taken from a study of neurological immune-mediated disorders. At the level of the study: The 35 or so multiple sclerosis patients comprised 31 relapsing-remitting and 3 secondary progressive cases. Study-wide results and limits: None of the CDR3 amino acid sequences found in expanded clones was shared across subjects. This suggests that the TCR-beta repertoires were private in all groups. It was the repertoires of 18 of 34 multiple sclerosis patients that phylogenetic grouping placed in one related-CDR3 cluster, which is a possible signature. The authors found no clinical or MRI feature associated with the multiple sclerosis repertoire cluster.

Germline V gives CDR1 DFQATT, CDR2 SNEGSKA (reference sequence). The V gene end was trimmed by 3 bases and the J gene end by 3 bases; junction bases not matched to a gene: 16. CDR3 length: 17 amino acids. TCRdb called the 5' RACE reads again in MiXCR, with one record for every CDR3 protein. The repertoire includes tens of thousands of distinct CDR3 sequences, about 5.6% of them detected once, and over 6.5% sits in the top ten. This sample's time point: longitudinal time-point 2. The rearrangement joins TRBV20-1 to TRBJ2-7; 8 bases fit TRBD1. Sequenced sample: PBMCs. This clonotype was sampled from an older woman with multiple sclerosis. The CDR3 sequence is CSASSSLSVTGGYEQYF. The DNA of the CDR3 is TGCAGTGCTAGTTCCTCCCTGTCGGTTACAGGGGGCTACGAGCAGTACTTC.